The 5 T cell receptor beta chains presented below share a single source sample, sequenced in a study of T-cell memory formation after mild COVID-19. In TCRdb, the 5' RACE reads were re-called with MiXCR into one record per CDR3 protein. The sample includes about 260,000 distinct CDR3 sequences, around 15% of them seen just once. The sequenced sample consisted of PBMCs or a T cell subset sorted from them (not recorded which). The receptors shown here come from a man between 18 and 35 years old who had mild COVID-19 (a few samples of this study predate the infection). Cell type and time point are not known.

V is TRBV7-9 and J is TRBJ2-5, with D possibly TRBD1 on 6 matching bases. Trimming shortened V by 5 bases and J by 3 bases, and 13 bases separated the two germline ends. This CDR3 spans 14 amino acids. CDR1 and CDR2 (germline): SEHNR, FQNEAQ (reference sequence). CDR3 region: CASSNAGQKETQYF. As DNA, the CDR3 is TGTGCCAGCAGCAACGCTGGACAGAAAGAGACCCAGTACTTC.

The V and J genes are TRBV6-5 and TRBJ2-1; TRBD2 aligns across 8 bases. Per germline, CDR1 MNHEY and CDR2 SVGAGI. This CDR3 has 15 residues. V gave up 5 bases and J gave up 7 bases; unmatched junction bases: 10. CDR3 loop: CASSDPRGGLNEQFF. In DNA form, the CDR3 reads TGTGCCAGCAGTGACCCTCGGGGGGGCCTGAATGAGCAGTTCTTC.

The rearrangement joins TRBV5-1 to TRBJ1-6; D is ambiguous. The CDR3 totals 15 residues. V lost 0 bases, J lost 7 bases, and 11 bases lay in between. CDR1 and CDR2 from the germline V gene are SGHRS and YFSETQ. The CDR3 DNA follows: TGCGCCAGCAGCTTGGCCGTGTCAGCAAATTCACCCCTCCACTTT. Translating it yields CASSLAVSANSPLHF.

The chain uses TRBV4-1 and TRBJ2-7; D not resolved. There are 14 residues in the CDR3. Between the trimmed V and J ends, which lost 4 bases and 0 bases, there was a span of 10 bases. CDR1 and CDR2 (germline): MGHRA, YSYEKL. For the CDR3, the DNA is TGCGCCAGCAGCCCCCATAGCAGCTCCTACGAGCAGTACTTC. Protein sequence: CASSPHSSSYEQYF.

DNA for the CDR3: TGTGCCAGCAGCTCAACAGGGGGGGCCGTGAACACTGAAGCTTTCTTT. Protein: CASSSTGGAVNTEAFF. This chain links TRBV7-9 with TRBJ1-1; TRBD1 aligns across 8 bases. The CDR3 is 16 residues long. Germline-derived CDR1 and CDR2 are SEHNR and FQNEAQ (reference sequence). V lost 4 bases and J lost 0; bases outside the gene matches: 7.